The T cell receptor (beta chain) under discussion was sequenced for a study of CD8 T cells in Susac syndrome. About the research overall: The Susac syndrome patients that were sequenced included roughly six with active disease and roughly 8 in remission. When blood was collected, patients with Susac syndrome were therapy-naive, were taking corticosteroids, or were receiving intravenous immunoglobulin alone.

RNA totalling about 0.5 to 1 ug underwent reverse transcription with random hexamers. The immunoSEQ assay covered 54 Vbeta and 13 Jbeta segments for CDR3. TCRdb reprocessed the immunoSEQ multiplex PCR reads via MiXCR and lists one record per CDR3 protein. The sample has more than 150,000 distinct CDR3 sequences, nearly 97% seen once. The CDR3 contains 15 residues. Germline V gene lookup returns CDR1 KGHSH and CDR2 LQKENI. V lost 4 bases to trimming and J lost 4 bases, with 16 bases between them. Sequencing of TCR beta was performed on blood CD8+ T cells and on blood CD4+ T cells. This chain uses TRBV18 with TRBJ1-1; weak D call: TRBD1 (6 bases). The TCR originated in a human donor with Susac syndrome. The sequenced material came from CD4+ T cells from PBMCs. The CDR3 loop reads CASSRTATLGTEAFF. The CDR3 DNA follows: TGTGCCAGCTCACGGACAGCGACCCTCGGCACTGAAGCTTTCTTT.